One T cell receptor (beta chain) is described in this entry. The sample belongs to a study of shared clonotypes between healthy human individuals. Germline V CDR1 and CDR2: SEHNR, FQNEAQ (reference sequence). This CDR3 is built from 13 residues. The V and J ends lost 0 bases and 7 bases respectively, with 6 bases between them. Clones were read by immunoSEQ multiplex PCR, and TCRdb kept only the in-frame ones, dropping some. The sample has 2,100,000 or so clones, almost 96% seen once; the top ten hold approximately 0.13%. The TCR was taken from a man younger than 30 in good health. The chain employs TRBV7-9 and TRBJ1-4, with D unresolved. What was sequenced was naive CD4+ T cells sorted from blood. Subset indicated: CD45RA+ positively selected. This CDR3 is CASSLADSEKLFF. In DNA form, the CDR3 reads TGTGCCAGCAGCTTAGCTGATAGTGAAAAACTGTTTTTT.